This TCR beta chain was identified during a study of post-analysis software for immune sequencing data. Study information: Patients had relapsing-remitting, secondary progressive or progressive-relapsing multiple sclerosis; some lacked subtype.

V lost 0 bases and J 3 bases, leaving 11 bases between the germline ends. CDR1 and CDR2 (germline): SGHRS, YFSETQ. This CDR3 is built from 15 residues. TCR beta libraries were prepared from cDNA with unique molecular identifiers. TCRdb independently ran MiXCR on the PCR reads; one entry per CDR3 protein. Of approximately 730,000 distinct CDR3 sequences listed, about 32% are singletons. This clonotype was seen only a few times. Antigen specificity is unknown. Study-level results: Several TRBV segments occurring more often in patients than controls included TRBV5-6, TRBV5-1 and TRBV20-1. Diversity measured as normalized Chao1 was significantly lower in multiple sclerosis patients than in controls.

The chain combines TRBV5-1 with TRBJ2-3; D possibly corresponds to TRBD1 (6 bases). The sequence derives from a girl between 5 and 17 years old with multiple sclerosis. The sample taken for sequencing was blood. The CDR3 nucleotides read TGCGCCAGCAGCTTGGGACAGGTTAGGACAGATACGCAGTATTTT. Encoded protein: CASSLGQVRTDTQYF.